These 14 T cell receptor beta chains came from one sample sequenced in a study of blood T cells in healthy people across ages. Then a second PCR, running roughly 7 to 11 cycles, was carried out with a sample-barcoded 5' primer and a J-beta primer mix. TCRdb passed the 5' RACE reads through MiXCR, listing each CDR3 protein once. The data show nearly 800,000 distinct CDR3 sequences, 20% to 30% seen once. This same sample was also taken into another study, of T cells of mothers and their children.

Input material: blood. The receptors originated from a boy aged 5 to 17 in good health.

The gene calls are TRBV7-2 and TRBJ2-3, with a possible D match to TRBD2 (6 bases). This CDR3 spans 15 amino acids. CDR1 is SGHTA, CDR2 FQGNSA, per germline. V was trimmed by 5 bases and J by 2 bases, leaving 14 bases between them. CDR3 residues: CASSRAGLYTDTQYF. The CDR3 coding sequence is TGTGCCAGCAGCCGGGCGGGACTTTACACAGATACGCAGTATTTT.

This clonotype was seen a handful of times. The chain recombines TRBV7-9 with TRBJ2-5; 8 nucleotides agree with TRBD1. With the DNA end fitting TRBJ2-7 better, the J assignment may be wrong. Germline V CDR1 and CDR2: SEHNR, FQNEAQ (reference sequence). CDR3 length: 14 amino acids. CDR3 residues: CASSPPDRVHEQYF. In DNA form, the CDR3 reads TGTGCCAGCAGCCCCCCGGACAGGGTCCACGAGCAGTACTTC.

This clonotype was counted at least ten times. The V gene is TRBV6-6, the J gene TRBJ2-1; 11 positions agree with TRBD2. This CDR3 spans 15 amino acids. The germline V gene encodes CDR1 MNHNY and CDR2 SVGAGI (reference sequence). V lost 5 bases, J lost 4 bases, and 4 bases stayed unmatched. Here the CDR3 reads CASSPGLADYNEQFF. DNA of the CDR3: TGTGCCAGCAGTCCGGGACTAGCGGATTACAATGAGCAGTTCTTC.

The chain has TRBV25-1 and TRBJ1-4; D is possibly TRBD1 (5 bases). The germline gives CDR1 MGHDK, CDR2 SYGVNS. Trimming removed 0 bases from V and 8 bases from J, with 13 bases in between. This CDR3 is 15 amino acids long. The CDR3 nucleotides are TGTGCCAGCAGTGAATATAGAGGGGAAGGCGAAAAACTGTTTTTT. It yields the protein CASSEYRGEGEKLFF. Using reference TRBV25-1 and TRBJ1-4 for the parts outside the CDR3, the full variable domain is EADIYQTPRYLVIGTGKKITLECSQTMGHDKMYWYQQDPGMELHLIHYSYGVNSTEKGDLSSESTVSRIRTEHFPLTLESARPSHTSQYLCASSEYRGEGEKLFFGSGTQLSVL.

This chain uses TRBV4-3 with TRBJ2-1; D is possibly TRBD2 (6 bases). Germline V lookup: CDR1 LGHNA, CDR2 YSLEER. CDR3 length: 14 residues. The V end was cut by 3 bases, the J end by 3 bases, with 9 bases between. The CDR3 DNA sequence: TGCGCCAGCAGCCACGGGAGTAACTACAATGAGCAGTTCTTC. Translating it yields CASSHGSNYNEQFF.

The chain is built from TRBV28 and TRBJ2-5; D tentatively fits TRBD1 or TRBD2 (5 bases each). The V and J ends lost 7 bases and 3 bases respectively, with 18 bases between them. Per the germline V gene, CDR1 is MDHEN and CDR2 is SYDVKM. The CDR3 sequence is 15 residues long. CDR3 bases: TGTGCCAGCACCTCCCCTATGGTGGGGGAAGAGACCCAGTACTTC. Amino acid sequence: CASTSPMVGEETQYF.

The CDR3 is CASSFRADLDRAVEEKLFF. The CDR3 coding sequence is TGTGCCAGCAGTTTCCGCGCCGACCTCGACAGGGCTGTCGAGGAAAAACTGTTTTTT. The chain employs TRBV6-7 and TRBJ1-4; 7 bases agree with TRBD1. TRBV6-7 is designated an ORF whose function remains uncertain. V lost 4 bases and J lost 8; bases outside the gene matches: 22. This CDR3 is built from 19 residues.

In nucleotides, the CDR3 is TGTGCCAGCAACAAAGGTATAGGGACTGGGGCCAACGTCCTGACTTTC. Residues: CASNKGIGTGANVLTF. The chain carries TRBV12-3 or TRBV12-4 and TRBJ2-6; D unclear. Deletions cut 7 bases from V and 2 bases from J, with 15 bases between. The CDR3 extends over 16 amino acids.

The table lists this clonotype with a few counts. The chain links TRBV10-3 to TRBJ2-3; D ambiguous. V lost 2 bases and J lost 4, with 13 bases in between. The CDR3 totals 15 residues. Germline CDR1 ENHRY, CDR2 SYGVKD. As DNA, the CDR3 is TGTGCCATCAGTGAGCAACCGGATGTGGCAGATACGCAGTATTTT. The encoded protein is CAISEQPDVADTQYF.

This clonotype was counted between two and nine times. The chain combines TRBV2 with TRBJ1-2; D not certain. This CDR3 has 13 residues. CDR1 and CDR2 from the germline V gene are SNHLY and FYNNEI. V shed 8 bases and J shed 8 bases, with 18 bases lying between them. The chain's CDR3 is CASSLRGIDGYTF. The CDR3 DNA follows: TGTGCCAGCTCGCTCCGCGGGATCGACGGCTACACCTTC.

This clonotype turned up a few times. This chain links TRBV27 with TRBJ2-7, with D unclear. V lost 3 bases to trimming and J lost 2 bases, with 8 bases between them. Germline CDR1 reads MNHEY; CDR2 reads SMNVEV (reference sequence). The CDR3 runs 13 residues. CDR3 in amino acids: CASSLADPYEQYF. CDR3 nucleotide sequence: TGTGCCAGCAGTTTGGCTGACCCCTACGAGCAGTACTTC.

In this sample, this clonotype turned up a few times. This sequence joins TRBV6-2 or TRBV6-3 and TRBJ2-1; D call uncertain. V was trimmed by 8 bases and J by 0 bases, leaving 8 bases between them. The CDR3 is 13 residues long. CDR1 MNHEY and CDR2 SVGEGT come from the germline V gene. The CDR3 protein is CASVGNSYNEQFF. CDR3 nucleotide sequence: TGTGCCAGCGTGGGCAACTCCTACAATGAGCAGTTCTTC.

This clonotype was picked up a small number of times. J is TRBJ2-7 and V is TRBV28; maybe TRBD2 (7 bases). The length of the CDR3 is 16 residues. The germline V gene encodes CDR1 MDHEN and CDR2 SYDVKM. The V end was cut by 5 bases, the J end by 2 bases, with 19 bases between. CDR3: CASSIYSGAGAYEQYF. The CDR3 nucleotides are TGTGCCAGCAGTATCTACTCAGGGGCGGGAGCCTACGAGCAGTACTTC. Full variable domain (remainder filled in from reference TRBV28 and TRBJ2-7): DVKVTQSSRYLVKRTGEKVFLECVQDMDHENMFWYRQDPGLGLRLIYFSYDVKMKEKGDIPEGYSVSREKKERFSLILESASTNQTSMYLCASSIYSGAGAYEQYFGPGTRLTVT.

CDR3 coding DNA: TGTGCCAGCAGTCGGGTTACTTCGGGTCCCAATCAGCCCCAGCATTTT. Translation: CASSRVTSGPNQPQHF. J is TRBJ1-5 and V is TRBV12-3 or TRBV12-4; D remains ambiguous. V lost 5 bases and J lost 3, with 17 bases in between. This CDR3 is 16 amino acids long.